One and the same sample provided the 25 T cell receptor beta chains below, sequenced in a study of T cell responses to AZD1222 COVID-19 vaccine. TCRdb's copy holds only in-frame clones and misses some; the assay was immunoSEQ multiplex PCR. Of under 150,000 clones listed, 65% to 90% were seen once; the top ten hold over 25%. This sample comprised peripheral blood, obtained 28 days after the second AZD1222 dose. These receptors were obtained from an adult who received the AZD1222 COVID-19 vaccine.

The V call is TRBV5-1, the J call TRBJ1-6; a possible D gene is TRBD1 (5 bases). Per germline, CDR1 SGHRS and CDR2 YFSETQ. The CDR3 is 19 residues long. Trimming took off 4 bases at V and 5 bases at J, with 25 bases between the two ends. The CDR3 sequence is CASSPTQGPWRLDNSPLHF. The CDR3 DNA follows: TGCGCCAGCAGCCCCACCCAGGGCCCCTGGCGACTCGATAATTCACCCCTCCACTTT.

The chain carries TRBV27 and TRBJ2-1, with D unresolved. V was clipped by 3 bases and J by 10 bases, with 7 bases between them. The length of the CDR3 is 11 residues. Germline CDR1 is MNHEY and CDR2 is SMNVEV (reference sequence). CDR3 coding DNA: TGTGCCAGCAGTTTTGGTGGAGAGCAGTTCTTC. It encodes CASSFGGEQFF.

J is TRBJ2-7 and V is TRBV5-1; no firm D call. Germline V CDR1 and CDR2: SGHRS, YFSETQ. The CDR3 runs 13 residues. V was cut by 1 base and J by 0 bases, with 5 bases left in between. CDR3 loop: CASSLQDSYEQYF. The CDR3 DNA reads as TGCGCCAGCAGCTTGCAGGACTCCTACGAGCAGTACTTC.

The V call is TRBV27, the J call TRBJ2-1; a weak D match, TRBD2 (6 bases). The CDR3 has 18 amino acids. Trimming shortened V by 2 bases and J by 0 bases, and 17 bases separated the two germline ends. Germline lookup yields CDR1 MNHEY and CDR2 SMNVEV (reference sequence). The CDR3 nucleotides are TGTGCCAGCAGTTTAAAGTACGGCCTGGGGGGCTCCTACAATGAGCAGTTCTTC. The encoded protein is CASSLKYGLGGSYNEQFF.

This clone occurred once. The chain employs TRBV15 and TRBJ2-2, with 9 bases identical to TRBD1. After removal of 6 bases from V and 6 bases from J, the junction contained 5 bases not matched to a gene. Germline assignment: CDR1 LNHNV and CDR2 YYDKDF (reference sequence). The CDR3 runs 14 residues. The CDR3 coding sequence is TGTGCCACCAGGGAGACAGGGGGTTCCGGGGAGCTGTTTTTT. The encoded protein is CATRETGGSGELFF.

The CDR3 sequence: CASSGQGGTEAFF. For the CDR3, the DNA is TGTGCCAGCAGTGGACAGGGAGGCACTGAAGCTTTCTTT. The chain couples TRBV2 to TRBJ1-1; 7 positions match TRBD1. With V trimmed by 4 bases and J by 4 bases, 3 bases remained unmatched. The CDR3 length is 13 residues. Looked up from germline, CDR1 is SNHLY and CDR2 is FYNNEI.

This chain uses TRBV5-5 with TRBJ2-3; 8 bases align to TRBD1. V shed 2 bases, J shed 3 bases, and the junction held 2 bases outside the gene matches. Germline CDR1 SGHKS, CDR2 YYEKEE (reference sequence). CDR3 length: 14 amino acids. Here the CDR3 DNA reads TGTGCCAGCAGCTTTCAGGGGGCAACAGATACGCAGTATTTT. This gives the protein CASSFQGATDTQYF.

This CDR3 is CASSYKYQETQYF. The CDR3, as DNA: TGTGCCAGCAGTTACAAGTACCAAGAGACCCAGTACTTC. The chain joins TRBV27 to TRBJ2-5; D uncertain. V lost 4 bases and J 0 bases, leaving 6 bases between the germline ends. The germline V gene encodes CDR1 MNHEY and CDR2 SMNVEV (reference sequence). The CDR3 has 13 amino acids.

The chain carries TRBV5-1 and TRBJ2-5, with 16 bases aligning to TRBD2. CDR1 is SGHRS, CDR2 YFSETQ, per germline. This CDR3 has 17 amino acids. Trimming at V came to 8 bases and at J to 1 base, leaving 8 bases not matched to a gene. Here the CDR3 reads CASLTGTSGGAQETQYF. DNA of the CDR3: TGCGCCAGTTTAACTGGGACTAGCGGGGGGGCCCAAGAGACCCAGTACTTC.

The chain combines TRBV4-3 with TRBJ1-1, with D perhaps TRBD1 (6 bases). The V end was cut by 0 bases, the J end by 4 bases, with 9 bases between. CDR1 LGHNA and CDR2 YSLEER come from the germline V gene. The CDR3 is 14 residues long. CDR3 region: CASSQEGGSTEAFF. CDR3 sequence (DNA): TGCGCCAGCAGCCAAGAAGGGGGAAGCACTGAAGCTTTCTTT.

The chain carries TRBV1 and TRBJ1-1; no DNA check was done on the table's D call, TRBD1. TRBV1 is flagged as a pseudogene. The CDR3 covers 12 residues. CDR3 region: CTSRGRGTEAFF. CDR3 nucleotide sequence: TGCACCAGCAGAGGCAGGGGCACTGAAGCTTTCTTT.

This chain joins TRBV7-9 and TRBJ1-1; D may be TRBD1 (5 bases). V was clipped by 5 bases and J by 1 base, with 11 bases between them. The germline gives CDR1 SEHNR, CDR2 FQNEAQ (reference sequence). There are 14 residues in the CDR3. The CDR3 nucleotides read TGTGCCAGCAGCCGGGTAGGGACGAACACTGAAGCTTTCTTT. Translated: CASSRVGTNTEAFF.

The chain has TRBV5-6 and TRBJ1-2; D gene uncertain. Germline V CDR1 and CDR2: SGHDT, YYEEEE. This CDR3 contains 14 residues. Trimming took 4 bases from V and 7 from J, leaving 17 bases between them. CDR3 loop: CASSLLAGVGGYTF. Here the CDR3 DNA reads TGTGCCAGCAGCCTCCTCGCGGGAGTAGGTGGCTACACCTTC.

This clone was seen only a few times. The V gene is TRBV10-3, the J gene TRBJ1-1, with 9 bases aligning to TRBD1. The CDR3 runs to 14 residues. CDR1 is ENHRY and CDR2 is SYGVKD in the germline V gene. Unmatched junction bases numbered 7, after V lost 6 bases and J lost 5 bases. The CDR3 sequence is CAIRQGADGTEAFF. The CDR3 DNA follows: TGTGCCATCAGACAGGGGGCTGATGGGACTGAAGCTTTCTTT.

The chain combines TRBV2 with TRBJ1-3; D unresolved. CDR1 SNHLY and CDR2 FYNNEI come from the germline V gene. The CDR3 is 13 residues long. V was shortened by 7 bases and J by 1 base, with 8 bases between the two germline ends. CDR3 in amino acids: CASKHRSGNTIYF. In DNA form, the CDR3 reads TGTGCCAGCAAGCACCGGTCTGGAAACACCATATATTTT.

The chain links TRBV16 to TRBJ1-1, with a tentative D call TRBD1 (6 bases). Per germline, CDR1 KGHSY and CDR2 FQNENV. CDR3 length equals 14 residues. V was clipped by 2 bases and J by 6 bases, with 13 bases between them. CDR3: CASSQLGGPAEAFF. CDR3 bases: TGTGCCAGCAGCCAACTAGGGGGGCCCGCTGAAGCTTTCTTT.

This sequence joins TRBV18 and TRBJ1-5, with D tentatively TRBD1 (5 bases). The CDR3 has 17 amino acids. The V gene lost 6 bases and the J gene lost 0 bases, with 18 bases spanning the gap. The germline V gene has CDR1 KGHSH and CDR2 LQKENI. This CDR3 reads CASSPGGTANSNQPQHF. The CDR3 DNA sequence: TGTGCCAGCTCCCCCGGCGGGACTGCAAATAGCAATCAGCCCCAGCATTTT.

The CDR3 sequence is CASSFPSSYGYTF. The DNA of the CDR3 is TGTGCCAGCAGCTTCCCTTCCAGCTATGGCTACACCTTC. The rearrangement links TRBV7-8 to TRBJ1-2; no reliable D call. V lost 3 bases to trimming and J lost 4 bases, with 9 bases between them. The germline V gene has CDR1 SGHVS and CDR2 FQNEAQ. The CDR3 is made up of 13 amino acids.

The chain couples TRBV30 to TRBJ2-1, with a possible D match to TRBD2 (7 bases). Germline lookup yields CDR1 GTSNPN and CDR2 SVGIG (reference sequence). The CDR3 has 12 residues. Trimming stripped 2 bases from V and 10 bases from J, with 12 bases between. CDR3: CAWSLWGGEQFF. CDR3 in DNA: TGTGCCTGGAGTCTTTGGGGGGGCGAGCAGTTCTTC.

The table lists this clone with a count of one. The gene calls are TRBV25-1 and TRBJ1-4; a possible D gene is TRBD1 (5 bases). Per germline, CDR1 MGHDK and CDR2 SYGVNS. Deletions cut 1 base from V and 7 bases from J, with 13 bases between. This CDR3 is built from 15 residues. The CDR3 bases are TGTGCCAGCAGTGAATCGATCACAGGCGGTGAAAAACTGTTTTTT. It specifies CASSESITGGEKLFF.

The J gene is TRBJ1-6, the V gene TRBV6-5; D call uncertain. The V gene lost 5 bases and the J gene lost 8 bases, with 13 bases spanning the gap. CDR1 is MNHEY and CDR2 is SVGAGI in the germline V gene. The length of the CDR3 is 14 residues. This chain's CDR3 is CASSPYWNDSPLHF. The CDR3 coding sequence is TGTGCCAGCAGTCCCTACTGGAACGATTCACCCCTCCACTTT.

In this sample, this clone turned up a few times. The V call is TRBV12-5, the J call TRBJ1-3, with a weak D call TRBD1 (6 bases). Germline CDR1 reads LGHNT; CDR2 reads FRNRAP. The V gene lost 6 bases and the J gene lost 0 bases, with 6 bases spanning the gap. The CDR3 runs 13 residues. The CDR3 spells CASGGHSGNTIYF. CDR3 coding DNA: TGTGCTAGTGGGGGACACTCTGGAAACACCATATATTTT.

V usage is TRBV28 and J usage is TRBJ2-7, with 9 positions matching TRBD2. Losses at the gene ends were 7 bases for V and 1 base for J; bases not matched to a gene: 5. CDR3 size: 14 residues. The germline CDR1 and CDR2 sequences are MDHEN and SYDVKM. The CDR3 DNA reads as TGTGCCAGCACCCGGGCGGGGGGGTCCTACGAGCAGTACTTC. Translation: CASTRAGGSYEQYF.

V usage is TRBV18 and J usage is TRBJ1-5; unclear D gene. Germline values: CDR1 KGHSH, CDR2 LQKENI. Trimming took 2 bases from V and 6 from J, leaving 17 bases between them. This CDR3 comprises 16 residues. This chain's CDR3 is CASSPLAVVSTQPQHF. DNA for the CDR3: TGTGCCAGCTCACCATTGGCCGTCGTGAGTACTCAGCCCCAGCATTTT.

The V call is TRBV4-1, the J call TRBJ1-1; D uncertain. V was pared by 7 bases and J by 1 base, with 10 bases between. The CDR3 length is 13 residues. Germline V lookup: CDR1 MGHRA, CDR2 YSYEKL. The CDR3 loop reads CASKLLGNTEAFF. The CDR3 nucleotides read TGCGCCAGCAAACTACTCGGGAACACTGAAGCTTTCTTT.